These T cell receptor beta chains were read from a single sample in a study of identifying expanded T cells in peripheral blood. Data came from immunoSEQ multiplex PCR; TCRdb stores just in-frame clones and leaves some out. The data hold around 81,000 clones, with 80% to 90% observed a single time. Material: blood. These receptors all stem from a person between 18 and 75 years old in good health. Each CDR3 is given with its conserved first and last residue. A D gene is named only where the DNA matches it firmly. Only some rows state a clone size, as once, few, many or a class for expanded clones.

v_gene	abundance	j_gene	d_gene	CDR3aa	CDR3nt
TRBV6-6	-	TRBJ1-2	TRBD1	CASSPPPSQTGAGYTF	TGTGCCAGCAGTCCCCCGCCGAGCCAGACAGGGGCCGGCTACACCTTC
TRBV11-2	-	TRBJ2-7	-	CASSRLLGEQYF	TGTGCCAGCAGCCGTCTGTTGGGGGAGCAGTACTTC
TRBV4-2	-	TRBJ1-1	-	CASSQGGMNTEAFF	TGTGCCAGCAGCCAAGGAGGAATGAACACTGAAGCTTTCTTT
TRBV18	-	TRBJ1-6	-	CASSPADSHSPLHF	TGTGCCAGCTCACCAGCAGACTCTCATTCACCCCTCCACTTT
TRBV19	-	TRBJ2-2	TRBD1	CASSITGATGELFF	TGTGCCAGTAGTATAACAGGGGCCACCGGGGAGCTGTTTTTT
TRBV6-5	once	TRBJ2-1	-	CASSYSFPGLGGQFF	TGTGCCAGCAGTTACTCGTTCCCGGGGCTAGGCGGGCAGTTCTTC
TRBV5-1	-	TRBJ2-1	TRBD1	CASSLRTGPNEQFF	TGCGCCAGCAGTTTACGGACAGGGCCCAATGAGCAGTTCTTC
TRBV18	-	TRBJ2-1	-	CASSLTGSLYNEQFF	TGTGCCAGCTCACTTACCGGGTCGCTCTACAATGAGCAGTTCTTC
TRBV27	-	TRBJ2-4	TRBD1	CASSYAQGAHIQYF	TGTGCCAGCAGTTATGCTCAGGGGGCACACATTCAGTACTTC
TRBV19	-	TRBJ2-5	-	CASSTLRQGGRETQYF	TGTGCCAGTAGTACACTACGCCAGGGTGGGAGAGAGACCCAGTACTTC
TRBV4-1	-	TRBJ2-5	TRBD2	CASSPSGGGYETQYF	TGCGCCAGCAGCCCGAGCGGGGGCGGATACGAGACCCAGTACTTC
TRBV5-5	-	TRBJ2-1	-	CASSFQGEQFF	TGTGCCAGCAGCTTTCAAGGGGAGCAGTTCTTC
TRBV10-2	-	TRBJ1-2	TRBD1	CATGQGASGYTF	TGCGCCACCGGACAGGGGGCGTCGGGCTACACCTTC
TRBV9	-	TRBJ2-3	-	CASSVPPSSTDTQYF	TGTGCCAGCAGCGTGCCACCCTCTAGCACAGATACGCAGTATTTT
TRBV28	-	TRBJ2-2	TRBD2	CASSPSGGTNTGELFF	TGTGCCAGCAGTCCTAGCGGGGGGACTAACACCGGGGAGCTGTTTTTT
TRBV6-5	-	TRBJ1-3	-	CASSRTRAFGNTIYF	TGTGCCAGCTCCCGCACCCGGGCCTTCGGAAACACCATATATTTT
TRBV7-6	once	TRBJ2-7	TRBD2	CASSSFSGGLYEQYF	TGTGCCAGCAGTTCCTTTAGCGGGGGCCTCTACGAGCAGTACTTC
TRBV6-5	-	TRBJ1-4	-	CASSYSFGNEKLFF	TGTGCCAGCAGTTACTCGTTCGGTAATGAAAAACTGTTTTTT
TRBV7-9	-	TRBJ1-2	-	CASSSSGASGGYTF	TGTGCCAGCAGCTCCTCCGGGGCGTCGGGAGGCTACACCTTC
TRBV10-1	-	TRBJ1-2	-	CASSAGTNYGYTF	TGCGCCAGCAGTGCCGGGACTAACTATGGCTACACCTTC
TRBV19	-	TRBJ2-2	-	CASSISLSGGLWELFF	TGTGCCAGTAGTATTAGTCTGTCGGGGGGCCTCTGGGAGCTGTTTTTT
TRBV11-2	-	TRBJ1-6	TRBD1	CASSATGNNSPLHF	TGTGCCAGCAGCGCGACAGGGAATAATTCACCCCTCCACTTT
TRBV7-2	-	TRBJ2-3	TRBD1	CASSFQGADTQYF	TGTGCCAGCAGCTTTCAGGGGGCAGATACGCAGTATTTT
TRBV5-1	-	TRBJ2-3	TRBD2	CASSLGSGSTDTQYF	TGCGCCAGCAGCTTGGGGAGCGGGAGTACAGATACGCAGTATTTT
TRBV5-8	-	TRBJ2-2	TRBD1	CASSPTLSRGRNTGELFF	TGTGCCAGCAGCCCAACCTTGTCCAGGGGGAGGAACACCGGGGAGCTGTTTTTT
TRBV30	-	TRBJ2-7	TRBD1	CAWSLTGTGVEQYF	TGTGCCTGGAGTCTAACAGGGACAGGGGTCGAGCAGTACTTC
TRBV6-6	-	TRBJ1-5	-	CASYDNSNQPQHF	TGTGCCAGCTATGATAACTCTAATCAGCCCCAGCATTTT
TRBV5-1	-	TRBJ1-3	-	CASSANGNTIYF	TGCGCCAGCAGTGCAAATGGAAACACCATATATTTT
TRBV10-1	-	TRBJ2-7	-	CASILDRFAIEQYF	TGCGCCAGCATCTTGGACAGATTCGCTATCGAGCAGTACTTC
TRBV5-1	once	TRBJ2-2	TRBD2	CASSFGLAGTGELFF	TGCGCCAGCAGCTTTGGACTAGCAGGGACCGGGGAGCTGTTTTTT
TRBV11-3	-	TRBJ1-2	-	CASSSRKGGISGYTF	TGTGCCAGCAGCTCGCGGAAGGGGGGTATCTCTGGCTACACCTTC
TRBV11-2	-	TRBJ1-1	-	CASSFTVAEAFF	TGTGCCAGCAGCTTTACGGTTGCTGAAGCTTTCTTT
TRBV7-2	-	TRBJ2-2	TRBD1	CASSLAGQGARGELFF	TGTGCCAGCAGCTTGGCGGGACAGGGGGCGAGAGGGGAGCTGTTTTTT
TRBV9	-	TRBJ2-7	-	CASSVGGGGSYEQYF	TGTGCCAGCAGCGTTGGAGGGGGTGGATCCTACGAGCAGTACTTC
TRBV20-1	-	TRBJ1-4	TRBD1	CSTGINEKLFF	TGTTCGACAGGGATAAATGAAAAACTGTTTTTT
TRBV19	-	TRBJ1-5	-	CASSILGQPQHF	TGTGCCAGTAGTATCTTAGGGCAGCCCCAGCATTTT
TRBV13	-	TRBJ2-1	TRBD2	CASSLRSGVLNEQFF	TGTGCCAGCAGCTTACGGAGCGGGGTCTTAAATGAGCAGTTCTTC
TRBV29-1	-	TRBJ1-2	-	CSVEGDGYTF	TGCAGCGTTGAAGGGGATGGCTACACCTTC
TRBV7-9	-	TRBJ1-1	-	CASSLSQGNTEAFF	TGTGCCAGCAGCTTATCCCAGGGGAACACTGAAGCTTTCTTT
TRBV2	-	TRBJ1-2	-	CASRSLRGARGYTF	TGTGCCAGCAGATCACTGAGGGGGGCGCGGGGCTACACCTTC
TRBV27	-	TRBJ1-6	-	CASSSTRPYDRHFSPLHF	TGTGCCAGCAGTTCCACTCGACCCTACGACAGGCATTTTTCACCCCTCCACTTT
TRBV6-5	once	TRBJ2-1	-	CASSLVEGNEQFF	TGTGCCAGCAGCCTCGTTGAGGGTAATGAGCAGTTCTTC